This is a list of T cell receptor beta chains from one sample in a study of shared clonotypes between healthy human individuals. Assay used: immunoSEQ multiplex PCR; TCRdb lists only in-frame clones, some missing. The repertoire holds about 1 million clones, with approximately 72% as singletons. The sequencing input was memory CD4+ T cells sorted from blood. The receptors stem from a man between 18 and 29 years old in good health. Both conserved end residues are part of each CDR3. D genes are given only for firm matches. Some rows have no size entry. The others give once, few or many, or a class for an expanded clone.

TRBD2	TRBV7-9	-	TRBJ2-5	TGTGCCAGCTCCCCTGGCGGGAGGGCCGAAGAGACCCAGTACTTC	CASSPGGRAEETQYF
TRBD2	TRBV4-2	many	TRBJ2-1	TGTGCCAGCAGCCAAGTAGTGGGGGCCGAGACTAGCGGGGGAAATGAGCAGTTCTTC	CASSQVVGAETSGGNEQFF
-	TRBV19	-	TRBJ1-2	TGTGCTAGTAGGGGGTCAGTCTATGGCTACACCTTC	CASRGSVYGYTF
TRBD1	TRBV6-5	few	TRBJ1-5	TGTGCCAGCAGATCCGGACAGGGACTCAATCAGCCCCAGCATTTT	CASRSGQGLNQPQHF
-	TRBV5-1	-	TRBJ2-2	TGCGCCAGCAGCTTGGACAGGGTCACCGGGGAGCTGTTTTTT	CASSLDRVTGELFF
TRBD1	TRBV7-2	-	TRBJ1-2	TGTGCCAGCACAAAACAGGGGGCGGCTTGCTGCACCTTC	CASTKQGAACCTF
TRBD1	TRBV9	few	TRBJ1-1	TGTGCCAGCAGCTCCCAGGGGGAGACTGAAGCTTTCTTT	CASSSQGETEAFF
-	TRBV5-1	-	TRBJ2-2	TGCGCCAGCAGCCTTGACACCCCGGTCACCGGGGAGCTGTTTTTT	CASSLDTPVTGELFF
-	TRBV7-9	few	TRBJ2-3	TGTGCCAGCAGCCCGGATGGGGCCGAGGCTAAAAAGAGCACAGATACGCAGTATTTT	CASSPDGAEAKKSTDTQYF
-	TRBV5-1	-	TRBJ2-3	TGCGCCAGCAGCTATGACTCTTACACGCAGTATTTT	CASSYDSYTQYF
-	TRBV27	-	TRBJ1-2	TGTGCCAGCAGTTTATCGGGGATTAAGGGCGGCTACACCTTC	CASSLSGIKGGYTF
-	TRBV7-2	-	TRBJ1-5	TGTGCCAGCAGCTTAGGGCCGGACTTTCAGCCCCAGCATTTT	CASSLGPDFQPQHF
-	TRBV5-1	once	TRBJ2-7	TGCGCCAGCAGCTACTCTGGGACACCGTACGAGCAGTACTTC	CASSYSGTPYEQYF
TRBD1	TRBV18	many	TRBJ1-1	TGTGCCAGCTCACCACCCATAGGAGGACAGGGTCCCACTGAAGCTTTCTTT	CASSPPIGGQGPTEAFF
-	TRBV19	-	TRBJ1-1	TGTGCCAGTACCAAAACAGGGAACACTGAAGCTTTCTTT	CASTKTGNTEAFF
TRBD1	TRBV7-2	-	TRBJ2-7	TGTGCCAGCAGCCCCGACAGGGTGTCCTACGAGCAGTACTTC	CASSPDRVSYEQYF
TRBD2	TRBV5-1	-	TRBJ2-3	TGCGCCAGCAGAGCCCTCGGACTAGGAGCTAGCACAGATACGCAGTATTTT	CASRALGLGASTDTQYF
-	TRBV9	few	TRBJ1-2	TGTGCCAGCAGCGATCCCGGGACGGCGACGCAAGGCTACACCTTC	CASSDPGTATQGYTF
-	TRBV15	-	TRBJ2-1	TGTGCCACCAGCAGAGGCGGAGTAAAGAACAATGAGCAGTTCTTC	CATSRGGVKNNEQFF
TRBD2	TRBV7-2	-	TRBJ2-7	TGTGCCAGCAGACCGGGACTAGGGGCCTACGAGCAGTACTTC	CASRPGLGAYEQYF
-	TRBV28	-	TRBJ2-7	TGTGCCAGCAGTTCGGAACGCTACGAGCAGTACTTC	CASSSERYEQYF
TRBD1	TRBV2	-	TRBJ1-2	TGTGCCAGCAGAGGGGACAGTAACTATGGCTACACCTTC	CASRGDSNYGYTF
-	TRBV9	-	TRBJ2-3	TGTGCCAGCAGCGTAGACGGGAAAAGCACAGATACGCAGTATTTT	CASSVDGKSTDTQYF
TRBD2	TRBV30	-	TRBJ2-3	TGTGCCTGGAGTGTAGGACTAGCGGGCGGTCATAGCACAGATACGCAGTATTTT	CAWSVGLAGGHSTDTQYF
-	TRBV19	few	TRBJ2-7	TGTGCCAGTAGTATCCAGGGGGGATACGAGCAGTACTTC	CASSIQGGYEQYF
TRBD2	TRBV19	-	TRBJ2-1	TGTGCCAGTAGTTCGCGGGGGAAGGGGAATGAGCAGTTCTTC	CASSSRGKGNEQFF
-	TRBV30	few	TRBJ1-2	TGTGCCTGGAGTGTACGGGCGGGCTACACCTTC	CAWSVRAGYTF
TRBD1	TRBV13	once	TRBJ1-6	TGTGCCAGCAGCCGGACAGGGAGTTCACCCCTCCACTTT	CASSRTGSSPLHF
TRBD2	TRBV27	-	TRBJ2-5	TGTGCCAGCCAGCTAGCGGGATGGCGCGAAGAGACCCAGTACTTC	CASQLAGWREETQYF
-	TRBV19	-	TRBJ2-5	TGTGCCAGTAGTATAGATCAAAGGACCCAGTACTTC	CASSIDQRTQYF
-	TRBV5-5	-	TRBJ1-3	TGTGCCAGCAGCTTGCCCACTTCTGGAAACACCATATATTTT	CASSLPTSGNTIYF
TRBD1	TRBV27	-	TRBJ1-2	TGTGCCAGCAGATCAGACAGGGGGTTGAGGGGCTACACCTTC	CASRSDRGLRGYTF
-	TRBV6-1	-	TRBJ1-6	TGTGCCAGCATTGGAGTGAGCTCCTATAATTCACCCCTCCACTTT	CASIGVSSYNSPLHF
-	TRBV5-1	-	TRBJ2-6	TGCGCCAGCATGGTCTCTGGGGCCAACGTCCTGACTTTC	CASMVSGANVLTF
TRBD1	TRBV2	few	TRBJ2-7	TGTGCCAGCAGTGGACAGGGGAACGAGCAGTACTTC	CASSGQGNEQYF
-	TRBV5-1	-	TRBJ2-2	TGCGCCAGCAGCTTGGCCTTGTCTAGTGGTGCCGGGGAGCTGTTTTTT	CASSLALSSGAGELFF
TRBD1	TRBV6-6	few	TRBJ1-6	TGTGCCAGCAGTTACAGGGACAGGGTGAATTCACCCCTCCACTTT	CASSYRDRVNSPLHF
-	TRBV5-1	-	TRBJ2-3	TGCGCCAGCAGCTTGGAGCTAGCCCAGGCGGGGACGCAGTATTTT	CASSLELAQAGTQYF
TRBD1	TRBV6-4	-	TRBJ2-2	TGTGCCAGCCGTCTAGGGACAGGGGGCTCCGGGGAGCTGTTTTTT	CASRLGTGGSGELFF
TRBD1	TRBV11-2	few	TRBJ1-2	TGTGCCAGCAGCTTAGCAGGGGGCGATGGCTACACCTTC	CASSLAGGDGYTF
-	TRBV30	-	TRBJ2-5	TGTGCCTGGAGTCCACCCAACCAAGAGACCCAGTACTTC	CAWSPPNQETQYF
TRBD1	TRBV18	-	TRBJ2-3	TGTGCCAGCTCACCTCCAGACAGGGGGGTTAACACAGATACGCAGTATTTT	CASSPPDRGVNTDTQYF
-	TRBV27	-	TRBJ2-7	TGTGCCAGCAGGTCCGGAGGGGGGAGAGAGCAGTACTTC	CASRSGGGREQYF
-	TRBV7-9	-	TRBJ2-2	TGTGCCAGCAGCTTCGGGACCCAGAACACCGGGGAGCTGTTTTTT	CASSFGTQNTGELFF
TRBD1	TRBV10-1	-	TRBJ1-1	TGCGCCAGCAGAGATAACAGGGGAAGGAGCACTGAAGCTTTCTTT	CASRDNRGRSTEAFF
-	TRBV21-1	-	TRBJ1-3	TGTGCCAGCAGCAAAGGAGGCGGACTGCCGAAGCGCGGAAACACCATATATTTT	CASSKGGGLPKRGNTIYF
-	TRBV5-1	few	TRBJ2-1	TGCGCCAGCAGCCCATCTGGGTTTATAGGTGAGCAGTTCTTC	CASSPSGFIGEQFF
-	TRBV10-3	-	TRBJ2-3	TGTGCCATCAGTGACCCTTTAGGGGGAACGTCCACAGATACGCAGTATTTT	CAISDPLGGTSTDTQYF
-	TRBV2	-	TRBJ1-6	TGTGCCAGCAGTCCGCCGGGTAATTCACCCCTCCACTTT	CASSPPGNSPLHF
TRBD1	TRBV27	many	TRBJ2-3	TGTGCCAGCATCCTAAGGGACAGGGAGACAGATACGCAGTATTTT	CASILRDRETDTQYF
-	TRBV6-1	-	TRBJ1-6	TGTGCCAGCAACGGTGAGGGGGGTAATAATTCACCCCTCCACTTT	CASNGEGGNNSPLHF
TRBD1	TRBV28	-	TRBJ1-5	TGTGCCAGCAGTAAACCCGGACAGGGCAATCAGCCCCAGCATTTT	CASSKPGQGNQPQHF
-	TRBV20-1	-	TRBJ2-7	TGCAGCGCGGAGAGACAGTACGAGCAGTACTTC	CSAERQYEQYF
TRBD1	TRBV11-2	-	TRBJ2-7	TGTGCCAGCAGCTTTCGACAGGGGCCGTACGAGCAGTACTTC	CASSFRQGPYEQYF
-	TRBV7-9	-	TRBJ1-2	TGTGCCAGCAGCATTGACAGAAGCGGCTACACCTTC	CASSIDRSGYTF